This TCR beta chain is from a study of a mutant IDH1 vaccine in newly diagnosed glioma. Study information: Patients were given eight vaccinations, scheduled in weeks 1, 3, 5, 7, 11, 15, 19 and 23. It was radiotherapy, temozolomide, or both that patients received previously, with most receiving both.

Time point indicated: week 11, during vaccination. Vaccination comprised doses that each held 300 ug of mutant IDH1 20-mer peptide, plus topical imiquimod. Regarding the study as a whole: Whatever changes occurred in top peripheral T cell clonotypes seemed unrelated to pseudoprogression. The vaccine induced immune responses, and these occurred in 93.3% of patients.

As regards this clone: As yet, its antigen is unknown.

The repertoire was sequenced with immunoSEQ multiplex PCR; TCRdb's copy has only in-frame clones and lacks some. This sample yields about 64,000 clones, of which roughly 83% are seen a single time; approximately 10% belongs to the top ten. This CDR3 is built from 11 residues. Germline loops: CDR1 MNHNS, CDR2 SASEGT. V lost 10 bases and J lost 7, with 13 bases in between. Source: PBMCs, taken from a glioma patient whose treatment included an IDH1 peptide vaccine. The receptor was isolated from a woman aged 45 to 65 with glioma. The chain has TRBV6-1 and TRBJ1-2, with TRBD1 as a possible D gene (5 bases). The CDR3 sequence is CATDRGGGYTF. Written as DNA, the CDR3 is TGTGCCACCGACCGGGGGGGTGGCTACACCTTC.